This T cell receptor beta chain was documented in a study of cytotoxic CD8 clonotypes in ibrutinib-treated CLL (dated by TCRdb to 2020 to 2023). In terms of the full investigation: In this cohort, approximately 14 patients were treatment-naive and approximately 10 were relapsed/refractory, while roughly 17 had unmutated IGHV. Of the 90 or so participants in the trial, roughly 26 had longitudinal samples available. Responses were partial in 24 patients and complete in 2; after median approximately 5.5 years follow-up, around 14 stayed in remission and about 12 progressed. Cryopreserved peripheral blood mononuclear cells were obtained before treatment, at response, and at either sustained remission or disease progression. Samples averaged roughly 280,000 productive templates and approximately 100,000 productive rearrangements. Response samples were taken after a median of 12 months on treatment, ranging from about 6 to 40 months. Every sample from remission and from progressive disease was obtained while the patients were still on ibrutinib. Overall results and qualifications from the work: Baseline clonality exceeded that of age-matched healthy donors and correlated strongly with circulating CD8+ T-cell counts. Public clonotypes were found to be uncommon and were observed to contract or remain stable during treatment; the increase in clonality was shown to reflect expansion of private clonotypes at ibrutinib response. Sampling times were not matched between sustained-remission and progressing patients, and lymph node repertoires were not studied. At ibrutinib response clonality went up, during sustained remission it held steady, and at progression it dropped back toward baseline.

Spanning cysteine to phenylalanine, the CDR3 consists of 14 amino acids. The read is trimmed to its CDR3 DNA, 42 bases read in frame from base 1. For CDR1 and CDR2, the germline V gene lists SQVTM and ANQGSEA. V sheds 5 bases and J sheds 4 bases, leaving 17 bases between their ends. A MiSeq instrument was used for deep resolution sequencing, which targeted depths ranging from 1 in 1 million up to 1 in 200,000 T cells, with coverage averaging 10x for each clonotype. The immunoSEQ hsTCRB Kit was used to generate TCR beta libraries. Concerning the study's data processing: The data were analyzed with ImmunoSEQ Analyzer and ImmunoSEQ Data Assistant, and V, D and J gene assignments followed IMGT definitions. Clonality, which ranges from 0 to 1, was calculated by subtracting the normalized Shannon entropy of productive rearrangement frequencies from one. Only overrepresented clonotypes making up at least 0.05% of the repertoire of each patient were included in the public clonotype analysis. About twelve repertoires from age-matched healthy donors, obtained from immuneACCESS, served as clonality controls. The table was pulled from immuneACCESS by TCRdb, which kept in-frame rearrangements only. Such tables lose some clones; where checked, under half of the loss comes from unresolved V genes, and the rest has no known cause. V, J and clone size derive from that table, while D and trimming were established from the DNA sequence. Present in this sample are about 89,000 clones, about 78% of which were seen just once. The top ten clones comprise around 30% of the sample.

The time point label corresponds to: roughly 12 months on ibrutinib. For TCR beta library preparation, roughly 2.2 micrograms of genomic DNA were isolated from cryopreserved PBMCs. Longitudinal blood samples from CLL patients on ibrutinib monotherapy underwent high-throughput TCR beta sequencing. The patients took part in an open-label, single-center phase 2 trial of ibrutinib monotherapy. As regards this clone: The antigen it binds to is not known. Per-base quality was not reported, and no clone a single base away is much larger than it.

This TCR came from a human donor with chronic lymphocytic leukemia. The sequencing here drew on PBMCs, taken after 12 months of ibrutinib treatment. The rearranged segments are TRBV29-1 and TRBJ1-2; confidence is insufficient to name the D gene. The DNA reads TGCAGCGTTTACGGACGGGGATCCCTCTATGGCTACACCTTC. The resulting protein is CSVYGRGSLYGYTF.